This TCR beta chain came from a study of technical replicates of blood from a handful of donors. The length of the CDR3 is 16 residues. Trimming took 1 base from V and 5 from J; bases not matched to a gene: 9. Germline V lookup: CDR1 GTSNPN, CDR2 SVGIG (reference sequence). TCRdb keeps only in-frame clones here, not all; method: immunoSEQ multiplex PCR. The sample has some 80,000 clones; 95% to 98% are singletons. This clone has just a few counts. This TCR came from a human donor in good health. Sequences were obtained from T cells isolated from PBMCs. The chain employs TRBV30 and TRBJ1-1, with 11 bases identical to TRBD1. The CDR3 is CAWSEIPGQGATEAFF. CDR3 DNA sequence: TGTGCCTGGAGTGAAATCCCTGGACAGGGGGCGACTGAAGCTTTCTTT.